Listed below are T cell receptor beta chains from one sample, sequenced in a study of metastatic and nonmetastatic thyroid tumors. With MiXCR, TCRdb reprocessed the PCR reads. This table has some 30,000 clones, approximately 10% appearing once. The specimen was blood. All receptors come from a female donor with papillary thyroid cancer or a benign thyroid nodule (not recorded which). Some clones in this sample may be carry-over from other donors' samples. Both conserved end residues are part of each CDR3. A D gene is named only where the DNA matches it firmly. Rows give clone size only sometimes, using once, few, many, or a class for an expanded clone.

V gene	CDR3 length	J gene	clone size	D gene	CDR3 DNA	CDR3 protein
TRBV10-3	15	TRBJ2-1	many	TRBD1	TGTGCCACCTCTGGCCCGGGACAGGGGGCCCATGAGCAGTTCTTC	CATSGPGQGAHEQFF
TRBV6-2/TRBV6-3	13	TRBJ1-1	few	-	TGTGCCAGCAGCCCCGGGGTAAACACTGAAGCTTTCTTT	CASSPGVNTEAFF
TRBV20-1	15	TRBJ2-1	-	-	TGCAGTGCTAGTAGGGGAAAAGAAGTCTACAATGAGCAGTTCTTC	CSASRGKEVYNEQFF
TRBV7-9	15	TRBJ1-4	many	-	TGTGCCAGCAGCCACGACGAATGGACAAGCGAAAAACTGTTTTTT	CASSHDEWTSEKLFF
TRBV12-3/TRBV12-4	11	TRBJ2-3	-	-	TGTGCCAGCAGCCATTCAGATACGCAGTATTTT	CASSHSDTQYF
TRBV7-3	16	TRBJ2-2	-	TRBD2	TGTGCCAGCAGCCCTCTAGCGGGAGGAAGTGGCGGGGAGCTGTTTTTT	CASSPLAGGSGGELFF
TRBV20-1	13	TRBJ2-7	-	-	TGCAGTGCTAGTGTGGACACCGCCTACGAGCAGTACTTC	CSASVDTAYEQYF
TRBV18	16	TRBJ2-5	many	-	TGTGCCAGCTCACCACCGATACCTTTCCCGGGAGAGACCCAGTACTTC	CASSPPIPFPGETQYF
TRBV2	15	TRBJ2-2	-	-	TGTGCCAGCAGTGAAATGGCACAACTCACCGGGGAGCTGTTTTTT	CASSEMAQLTGELFF
TRBV4-2	15	TRBJ1-1	few	-	TGTGCCAGCAGCCAAGCAACAGGTGTGAACACTGAAGCTTTCTTT	CASSQATGVNTEAFF